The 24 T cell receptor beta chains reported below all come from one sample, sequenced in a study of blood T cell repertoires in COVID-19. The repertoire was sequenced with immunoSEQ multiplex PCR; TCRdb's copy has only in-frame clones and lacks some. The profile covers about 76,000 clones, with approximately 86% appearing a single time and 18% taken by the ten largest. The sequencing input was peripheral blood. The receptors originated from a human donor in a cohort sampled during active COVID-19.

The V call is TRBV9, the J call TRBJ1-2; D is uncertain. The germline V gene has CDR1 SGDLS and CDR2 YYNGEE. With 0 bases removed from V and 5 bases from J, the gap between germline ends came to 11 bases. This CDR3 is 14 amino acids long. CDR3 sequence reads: CASSVAGPEYGYTF. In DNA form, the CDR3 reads TGTGCCAGCAGCGTAGCTGGCCCAGAATATGGCTACACCTTC.

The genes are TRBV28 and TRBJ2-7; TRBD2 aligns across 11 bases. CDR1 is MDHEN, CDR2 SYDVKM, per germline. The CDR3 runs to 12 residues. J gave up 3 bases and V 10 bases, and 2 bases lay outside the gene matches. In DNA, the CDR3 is TGTGCCACGGGACTAGCGGTCTACGAGCAGTACTTC. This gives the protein CATGLAVYEQYF. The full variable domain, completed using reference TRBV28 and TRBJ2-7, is DVKVTQSSRYLVKRTGEKVFLECVQDMDHENMFWYRQDPGLGLRLIYFSYDVKMKEKGDIPEGYSVSREKKERFSLILESASTNQTSMYLCATGLAVYEQYFGPGTRLTVT.

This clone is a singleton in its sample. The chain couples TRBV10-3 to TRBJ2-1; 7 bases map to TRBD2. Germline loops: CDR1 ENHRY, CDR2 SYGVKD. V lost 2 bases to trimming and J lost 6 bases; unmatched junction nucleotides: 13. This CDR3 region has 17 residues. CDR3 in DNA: TGTGCCATCAGTGAGGGCGGGAGTAGCGCTTCGGGCAATGAGCAGTTCTTC. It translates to CAISEGGSSASGNEQFF.

DNA for the CDR3: TGCGCCAGCAGCGATCAGGGACAGAAAAATGAGCAGTTCTTC. It codes for CASSDQGQKNEQFF. The J gene is TRBJ2-1, the V gene TRBV5-1; TRBD1 aligns across 7 bases. V was clipped by 4 bases and J by 7 bases; unmatched bases: 8. The germline V gene has CDR1 SGHRS and CDR2 YFSETQ. The CDR3 has 14 residues.

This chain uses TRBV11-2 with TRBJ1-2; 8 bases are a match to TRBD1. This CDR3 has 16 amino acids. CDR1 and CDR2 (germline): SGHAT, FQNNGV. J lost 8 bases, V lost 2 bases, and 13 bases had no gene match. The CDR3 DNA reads TGTGCCAGCAGCTTAAGGACAGGGACTCCGCAGGGGGGCTACACCTTC. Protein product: CASSLRTGTPQGGYTF.

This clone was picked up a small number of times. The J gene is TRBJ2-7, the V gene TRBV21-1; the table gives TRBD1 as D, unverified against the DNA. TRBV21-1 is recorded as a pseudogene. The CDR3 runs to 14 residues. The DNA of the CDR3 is TGTGCCAGCAGAACCAGGGATACCACCTACGAGCAGTACTTC. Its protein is CASRTRDTTYEQYF.

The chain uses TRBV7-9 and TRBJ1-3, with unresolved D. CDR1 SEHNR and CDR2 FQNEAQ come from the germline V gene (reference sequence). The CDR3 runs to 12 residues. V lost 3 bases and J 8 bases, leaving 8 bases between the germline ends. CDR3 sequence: CASSFAGDTIYF. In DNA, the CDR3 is TGTGCCAGCAGCTTTGCCGGGGACACCATATATTTT.

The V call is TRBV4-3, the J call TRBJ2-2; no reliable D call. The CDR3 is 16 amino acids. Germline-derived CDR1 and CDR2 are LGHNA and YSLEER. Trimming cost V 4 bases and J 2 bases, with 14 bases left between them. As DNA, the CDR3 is TGCGCCAGCAGCCCCAGCGCCGGAACTAACACCGGGGAGCTGTTTTTT. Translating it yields CASSPSAGTNTGELFF.

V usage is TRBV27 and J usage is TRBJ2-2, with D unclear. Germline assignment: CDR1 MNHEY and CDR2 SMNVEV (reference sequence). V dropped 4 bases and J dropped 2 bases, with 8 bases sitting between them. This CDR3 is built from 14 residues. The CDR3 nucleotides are TGTGCCAGCAGTTCGTCTGTTAACACCGGGGAGCTGTTTTTT. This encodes CASSSSVNTGELFF.

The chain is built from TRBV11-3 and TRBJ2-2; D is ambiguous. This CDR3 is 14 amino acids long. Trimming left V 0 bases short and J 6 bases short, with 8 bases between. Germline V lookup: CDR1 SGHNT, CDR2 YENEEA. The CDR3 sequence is CASSLDFPSGELFF. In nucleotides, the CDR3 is TGTGCCAGCAGCTTAGACTTTCCCTCCGGGGAGCTGTTTTTT.

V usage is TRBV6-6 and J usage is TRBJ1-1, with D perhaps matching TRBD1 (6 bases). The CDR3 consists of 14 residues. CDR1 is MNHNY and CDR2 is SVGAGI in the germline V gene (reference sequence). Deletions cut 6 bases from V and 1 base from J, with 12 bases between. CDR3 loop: CASSQGFGNTEAFF. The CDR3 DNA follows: TGTGCCAGCAGCCAGGGGTTCGGGAACACTGAAGCTTTCTTT.

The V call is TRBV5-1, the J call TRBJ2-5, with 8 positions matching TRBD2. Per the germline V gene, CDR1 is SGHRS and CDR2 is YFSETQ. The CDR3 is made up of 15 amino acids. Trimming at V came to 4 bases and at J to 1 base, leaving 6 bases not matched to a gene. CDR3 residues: CASSKLGGAQETQYF. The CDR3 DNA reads TGCGCCAGCAGCAAACTCGGGGGGGCCCAAGAGACCCAGTACTTC.

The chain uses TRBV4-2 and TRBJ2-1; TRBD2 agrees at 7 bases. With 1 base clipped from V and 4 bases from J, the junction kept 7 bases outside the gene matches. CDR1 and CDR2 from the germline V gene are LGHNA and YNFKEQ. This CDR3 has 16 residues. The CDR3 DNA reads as TGTGCCAGCAGCCAAGCCTTGGCGGGGGAGTACAATGAGCAGTTCTTC. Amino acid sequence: CASSQALAGEYNEQFF.

CDR3 in amino acids: CASSSRGETGGYTF. CDR3 nucleotide sequence: TGTGCCAGCAGTTCCCGGGGGGAAACAGGAGGCTACACCTTC. The chain is built from TRBV6-6 and TRBJ1-2; tentative D call: TRBD1 (5 bases). This CDR3 spans 14 amino acids. V lost 4 bases and J 8 bases, leaving 17 bases between the germline ends. In germline, CDR1 is MNHNY, CDR2 SVGAGI (reference sequence).

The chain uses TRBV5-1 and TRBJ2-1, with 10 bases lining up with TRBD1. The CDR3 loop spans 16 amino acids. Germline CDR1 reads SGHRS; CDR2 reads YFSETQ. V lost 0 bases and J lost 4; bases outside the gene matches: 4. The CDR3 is CASSLDGQGDYNEQFF. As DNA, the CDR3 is TGCGCCAGCAGCTTGGACGGACAGGGGGATTACAATGAGCAGTTCTTC.

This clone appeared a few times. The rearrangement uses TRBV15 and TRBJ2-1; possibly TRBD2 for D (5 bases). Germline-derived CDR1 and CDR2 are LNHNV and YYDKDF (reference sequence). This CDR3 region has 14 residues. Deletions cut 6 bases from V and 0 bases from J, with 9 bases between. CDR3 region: CATRSGSSYNEQFF. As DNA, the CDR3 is TGTGCCACCAGGTCGGGAAGCTCCTACAATGAGCAGTTCTTC.

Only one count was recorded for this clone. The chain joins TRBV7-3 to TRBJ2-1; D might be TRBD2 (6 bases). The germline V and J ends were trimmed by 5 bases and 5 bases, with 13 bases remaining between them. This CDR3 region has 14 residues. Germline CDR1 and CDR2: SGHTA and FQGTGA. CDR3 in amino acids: CASSPPGRNNEQFF. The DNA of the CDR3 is TGTGCCAGCAGCCCCCCCGGGAGAAACAATGAGCAGTTCTTC. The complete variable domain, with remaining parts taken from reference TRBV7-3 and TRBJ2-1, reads GAGVSQTPSNKVTEKGKYVELRCDPISGHTALYWYRQSLGQGPEFLIYFQGTGAADDSGLPNDRFFAVRPEGSVSTLKIQRTERGDSAVYLCASSPPGRNNEQFFGPGTRLTVL.

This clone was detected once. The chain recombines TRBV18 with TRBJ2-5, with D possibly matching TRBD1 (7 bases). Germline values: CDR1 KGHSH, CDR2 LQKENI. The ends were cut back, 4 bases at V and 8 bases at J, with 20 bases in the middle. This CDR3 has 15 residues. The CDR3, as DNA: TGTGCCAGCTCACGCGGGAATCAGGGGGGCCACACCCAGTACTTC. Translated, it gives CASSRGNQGGHTQYF.

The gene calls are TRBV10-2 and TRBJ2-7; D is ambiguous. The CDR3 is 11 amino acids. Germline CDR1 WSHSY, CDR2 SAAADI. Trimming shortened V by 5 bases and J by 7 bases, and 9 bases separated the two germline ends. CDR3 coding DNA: TGCGCCAGCAGTACGCGGTGGGAGCAGTACTTC. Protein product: CASSTRWEQYF.

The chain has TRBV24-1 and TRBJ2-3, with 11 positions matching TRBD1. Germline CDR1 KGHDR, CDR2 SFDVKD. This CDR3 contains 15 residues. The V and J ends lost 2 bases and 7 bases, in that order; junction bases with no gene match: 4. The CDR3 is CATSDSGTGGNTQYF. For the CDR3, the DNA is TGTGCCACCAGTGATTCAGGGACAGGGGGAAATACGCAGTATTTT.

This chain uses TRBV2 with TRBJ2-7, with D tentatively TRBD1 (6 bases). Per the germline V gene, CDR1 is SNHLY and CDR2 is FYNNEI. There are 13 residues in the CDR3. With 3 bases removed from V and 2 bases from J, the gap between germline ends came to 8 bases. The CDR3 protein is CASSDNRAYEQYF. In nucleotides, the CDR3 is TGTGCCAGCAGTGATAACAGGGCCTACGAGCAGTACTTC.

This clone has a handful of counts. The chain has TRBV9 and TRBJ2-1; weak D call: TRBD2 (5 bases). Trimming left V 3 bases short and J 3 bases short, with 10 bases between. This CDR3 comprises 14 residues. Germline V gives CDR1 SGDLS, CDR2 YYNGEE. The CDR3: CASSASGYYNEQFF. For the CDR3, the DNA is TGTGCCAGCAGCGCGTCGGGGTACTACAATGAGCAGTTCTTC.

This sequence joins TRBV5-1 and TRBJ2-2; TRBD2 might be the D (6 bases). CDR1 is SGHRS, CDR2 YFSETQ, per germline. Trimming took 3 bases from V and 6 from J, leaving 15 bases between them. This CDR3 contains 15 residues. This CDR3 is CASSSGDPRAGELFF. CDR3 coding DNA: TGCGCCAGCAGCTCGGGGGACCCCAGAGCCGGGGAGCTGTTTTTT.

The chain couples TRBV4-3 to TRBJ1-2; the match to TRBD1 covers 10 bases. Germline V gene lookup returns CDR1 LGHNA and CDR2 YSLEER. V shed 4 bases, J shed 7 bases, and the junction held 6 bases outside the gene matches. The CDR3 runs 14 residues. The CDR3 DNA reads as TGCGCCAGCAGCCCGCCGGGACAGGGGTTTGGCTACACCTTC. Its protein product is CASSPPGQGFGYTF.